This TCR beta chain emerged from a study of T cells in Graves' hyperthyroidism and ophthalmopathy. Whole-study results and caveats: Most clonotypes that expanded in the thyroid above 0.001 also showed up in blood. Ophthalmopathy onset followed model prediction by a median roughly 6.5 months.

Aged 18 to 65, the patients had hyperthyroidism that was newly diagnosed and had lasted under 2 months. Uncontrolled infection, other autoimmune disease, pregnancy or lactation excluded patients. Authors of the study amplified TCR beta CDR3 regions from RNA transcripts. The HTBI set primed first-round TCR CDR3 RT-PCR. TCRdb re-derived calls from the multiplex PCR reads in MiXCR, one entry per CDR3 protein. The data hold around 800,000 distinct CDR3 sequences, with about 38% observed a single time. With regard to this clonotype: Antigen: not known.

Trimming took 7 bases from V and 4 from J, leaving 19 bases between them. CDR1 is SQVTM and CDR2 is ANQGSEA in the germline V gene. The CDR3 has 14 residues. V gene TRBV29-1 combines with J gene TRBJ2-5; D may match TRBD1 or TRBD2 (5 bases each). Source material: blood. The clonotype originates from a man aged 18 to 29 with Graves' hyperthyroidism. CDR3 coding DNA: TGCAGCGCCGGGGACCGGAGTTTAGGAGAGACCCAGTACTTC. Translated, it gives CSAGDRSLGETQYF.